The present entry profiles one TCR beta chain with its context. Next came a second PCR, run for about 7 to 12 cycles, which used a sample-barcoded 5' primer along with a J-beta primer mix. Every cDNA was tagged by a template-switch adaptor with 12 random nucleotides. TCRdb independently ran MiXCR on the 5' RACE reads; one entry per CDR3 protein. The table lists fewer than 800,000 distinct CDR3 sequences, roughly 49% of them singletons, with roughly 34% in the top ten. The data were taken from a study of blood T cells in healthy people across ages. Whenever a sample was processed, at least 6 million PBMCs were isolated. Total RNA was isolated from each sample in quantities of at least 6 micrograms. The V end was cut by 3 bases, the J end by 9 bases, with 8 bases between. From germline, CDR1 is KGHDR and CDR2 SFDVKD. This CDR3 has 12 residues.

The origin of this receptor is a woman aged 55-69 years in good health. The rearrangement joins TRBV24-1 to TRBJ2-1; tentative D call: TRBD1 (6 bases). The sequenced sample consisted of blood. CDR3 sequence: CATSDQGSEQFF. The CDR3 nucleotides read TGTGCCACCAGTGATCAGGGGAGTGAGCAGTTCTTC.